This passage covers 22 T cell receptor beta chains from one sample sequenced in a study of OX40 agonist ivuxolimab in advanced cancers. TCRdb's copy holds only in-frame clones and misses some; the assay was immunoSEQ multiplex PCR. The table includes more than 65,000 clones, approximately 85% detected once. Sequenced material: CD4+ or CD8+ T cells sorted from blood, taken in a trial of the OX40 agonist ivuxolimab. Receptors originate from an adult with an advanced solid tumor such as melanoma, head and neck, liver or kidney cancer.

The chain has TRBV5-5 and TRBJ1-1; 7 bases fit TRBD1. Germline CDR1 SGHKS, CDR2 YYEKEE (reference sequence). V dropped 1 base and J dropped 9; count of bases not matched to a gene: 3. This CDR3 contains 12 residues. CDR3 bases: TGTGCCAGCAGCTTGTTGGGACAGAAAGCTTTCTTT. The encoded protein is CASSLLGQKAFF.

The chain recombines TRBV5-6 with TRBJ2-7; D ambiguous. V was shortened by 1 base and J by 7 bases, with 12 bases between the two germline ends. Per the germline V gene, CDR1 is SGHDT and CDR2 is YYEEEE. CDR3 length equals 13 residues. DNA for the CDR3: TGTGCCAGCAGCTTGAGGCGCCTAGGGGAGCAGTACTTC. Its translation is CASSLRRLGEQYF.

This clone was detected a few times. The gene calls are TRBV29-1 and TRBJ1-4; the D is unclear. The V gene lost 7 bases and the J gene lost 4 bases, with 13 bases spanning the gap. CDR3 size: 13 residues. In germline, CDR1 is SQVTM, CDR2 ANQGSEA. The CDR3 DNA sequence: TGCAGCGGCTACGGAGTTCTTAATGAAAAACTGTTTTTT. Amino acids: CSGYGVLNEKLFF.

The V call is TRBV11-2, the J call TRBJ1-3, with 8 bases aligning to TRBD1. Germline trimming cut 0 bases from V and 0 bases from J; bases unmatched to any gene: 7. The CDR3 is 18 residues long. Germline V CDR1 and CDR2: SGHAT, FQNNGV. CDR3 sequence (DNA): TGTGCCAGCAGCTTAGATCCAGGGGGCTTTAGCTCTGGAAACACCATATATTTT. It translates to CASSLDPGGFSSGNTIYF.

V usage is TRBV29-1 and J usage is TRBJ2-1, with 7 bases lining up with TRBD2. V lost 1 base to trimming and J lost 6 bases; unmatched junction nucleotides: 15. The CDR3 is 17 amino acids. In germline, CDR1 is SQVTM, CDR2 ANQGSEA. The DNA of the CDR3 is TGCAGCGTTGAAGCGCGCGGCGGGAGCGTACGGGGCAATGAGCAGTTCTTC. Translating gives CSVEARGGSVRGNEQFF.

This chain connects TRBV5-4 to TRBJ1-3; 9 nucleotides match TRBD1. J was trimmed by 3 bases and V by 4 bases; bases with no gene match: 11. Germline CDR1 is SGHNT and CDR2 is YYREEE (reference sequence). The CDR3 runs 17 residues. This CDR3 is CASSTGTGLGYGNTIYF. CDR3 DNA: TGTGCCAGCAGCACCGGGACAGGGCTTGGGTATGGAAACACCATATATTTT.

The sample holds one count of this clone. The V and J genes are TRBV2 and TRBJ1-5, with D possibly being TRBD1 (5 bases). CDR1 is SNHLY and CDR2 is FYNNEI in the germline V gene. Trimming left V 1 base short and J 1 base short, with 8 bases between. The CDR3 totals 15 residues. For the CDR3, the DNA is TGTGCCAGCAGTGAAGTCCGACAGAGCAATCAGCCCCAGCATTTT. Protein product: CASSEVRQSNQPQHF.

Remarks on this clone: The same CDR3 arises from other DNA sequences in this sample as well. This sequence joins TRBV13 and TRBJ2-2; 7 positions agree with TRBD1. This CDR3 has 15 amino acids. Germline assignment: CDR1 PRHDT and CDR2 FYEKMQ (reference sequence). J lost 5 bases, V lost 0 bases, and 3 bases had no gene match. The CDR3 sequence: CASSLGTGRTGELFF. CDR3 bases: TGTGCCAGCAGCTTAGGGACAGGGCGGACCGGGGAGCTGTTTTTT. Based on the CDR3 plus reference TRBV13 and TRBJ2-2, the full variable domain is AAGVIQSPRHLIKEKRETATLKCYPIPRHDTVYWYQQGPGQDPQFLISFYEKMQSDKGSIPDRFSAQQFSDYHSELNMSSLELGDSALYFCASSLGTGRTGELFFGEGSRLTVL.

J is TRBJ2-1 and V is TRBV9; D possibly corresponds to TRBD1 (7 bases). The CDR3 is 18 residues long. V was pared by 4 bases and J by 5 bases, with 25 bases between. CDR1 and CDR2 from the germline V gene are SGDLS and YYNGEE. In DNA, the CDR3 is TGTGCCAGCAGCCCCCAGGGGGGCGGGGCCCTAAAGGACAATGAGCAGTTCTTC. It specifies CASSPQGGGALKDNEQFF.

This chain connects TRBV9 to TRBJ2-7, with a possible D match to TRBD2 (5 bases). Trimming removed 3 bases from V and 5 bases from J, with 18 bases in between. Germline CDR1 is SGDLS and CDR2 is YYNGEE. The CDR3 covers 15 residues. CDR3 amino acids: CASSGEGAPADEQYF. DNA for the CDR3: TGTGCCAGCAGCGGCGAGGGTGCCCCCGCCGACGAGCAGTACTTC. Together with reference TRBV9 and TRBJ2-7, the CDR3 gives the full variable domain: DSGVTQTPKHLITATGQRVTLRCSPRSGDLSVYWYQQSLDQGLQFLIQYYNGEERAKGNILERFSAQQFPDLHSELNLSSLELGDSALYFCASSGEGAPADEQYFGPGTRLTVT.

This chain joins TRBV11-3 and TRBJ2-5; TRBD1 might be the D (6 bases). The CDR3 is 15 residues long. Germline CDR1 is SGHNT and CDR2 is YENEEA. V was pared by 5 bases and J by 2 bases, with 15 bases between. CDR3 sequence (DNA): TGTGCCAGCAGCCTGGGGACAACGAATCAAGAGACCCAGTACTTC. It codes for CASSLGTTNQETQYF.

A single count supports this clone. The chain employs TRBV6-5 and TRBJ2-2; 7 bases line up with TRBD1. The CDR3 spans 15 residues. Germline assignment: CDR1 MNHEY and CDR2 SVGAGI. The J segment lost 2 bases and the V segment lost 6 bases, leaving 6 bases of the junction unmatched. The CDR3 spells CASRKGAFNTGELFF. CDR3 nucleotides: TGTGCCAGCAGGAAGGGGGCCTTTAACACCGGGGAGCTGTTTTTT.

This clone was detected ten times or more. The V gene is TRBV5-4, the J gene TRBJ2-7, with 9 bases lining up with TRBD1. The V gene end was trimmed by 0 bases and the J gene end by 13 bases; junction bases not matched to a gene: 8. The germline CDR1 and CDR2 sequences are SGHNT and YYREEE (reference sequence). The CDR3 has 13 amino acids. This CDR3 reads CASSLGGTGQGYF. The CDR3, as DNA: TGTGCCAGCAGCTTGGGGGGAACGGGACAGGGATACTTC.

V usage is TRBV2 and J usage is TRBJ2-7; 8 bases map to TRBD1. The germline V gene encodes CDR1 SNHLY and CDR2 FYNNEI. The CDR3 has 13 amino acids. V lost 7 bases to trimming and J lost 4 bases; unmatched junction nucleotides: 6. The CDR3 protein is CASKRDRRYEQYF. The CDR3 DNA follows: TGTGCCAGCAAAAGGGACAGGAGGTACGAGCAGTACTTC.

The chain employs TRBV10-1 and TRBJ1-6; D not certain. V was shortened by 3 bases and J by 9 bases, with 18 bases between the two germline ends. The CDR3 totals 16 residues. From germline, CDR1 is WNHNN and CDR2 SYGVQD (reference sequence). This CDR3 reads CASSESAAPNASPLHF. CDR3 in DNA: TGCGCCAGCAGTGAATCGGCCGCTCCGAATGCTTCACCCCTCCACTTT.

In DNA, the CDR3 is TGTGCCAGCAGTTCAACAGGACTAGCAGATAAAGAGACCCAGTACTTC. This encodes CASSSTGLADKETQYF. The chain couples TRBV27 to TRBJ2-5, with 8 bases identical to TRBD2. Germline CDR1 MNHEY, CDR2 SMNVEV (reference sequence). Trimming took 4 bases from V and 3 from J; bases not matched to a gene: 10. The CDR3 sequence is 16 residues long.

V usage is TRBV6-1 and J usage is TRBJ2-2, with 7 nucleotides matching TRBD1. CDR1 is MNHNS, CDR2 SASEGT, per germline. CDR3 length: 16 amino acids. V was clipped by 1 base and J by 4 bases; unmatched bases: 6. DNA for the CDR3: TGTGCCAGCAGTGAAGTAAGGGGGCGGAGCACCGGGGAGCTGTTTTTT. Translating it yields CASSEVRGRSTGELFF.

The rearrangement links TRBV29-1 to TRBJ1-5; 10 bases fit TRBD1. The CDR3 has 15 residues. Germline V gene lookup returns CDR1 SQVTM and CDR2 ANQGSEA. V lost 4 bases to trimming and J lost 6 bases; unmatched junction nucleotides: 9. The CDR3 coding sequence is TGCAGCGTTGGGACCGGACAGGGGGGGGGTCAGCCCCAGCATTTT. As protein: CSVGTGQGGGQPQHF.

The chain couples TRBV9 to TRBJ2-7; the D gene is possibly TRBD1 (7 bases). Germline CDR1 reads SGDLS; CDR2 reads YYNGEE. Trimming stripped 4 bases from V and 2 bases from J, with 13 bases between. The CDR3 contains 14 residues. CDR3 region: CASSSDREAYEQYF. In DNA, the CDR3 is TGTGCCAGCAGCTCCGACAGGGAGGCCTACGAGCAGTACTTC.

The chain combines TRBV19 with TRBJ2-7; perhaps TRBD2 as D (5 bases). V was shortened by 5 bases and J by 4 bases, with 12 bases between the two germline ends. The CDR3 covers 13 residues. The V gene's germline CDR1 is LNHDA and CDR2 SQIVND (reference sequence). This CDR3 is CASSPGLPYEQYF. The CDR3 DNA reads as TGTGCCAGTAGTCCCGGACTCCCGTACGAGCAGTACTTC.

The chain employs TRBV5-6 and TRBJ2-7, with 8 positions matching TRBD1. The trim removed 3 bases at V and 0 bases at J, leaving 8 bases unmatched. Germline CDR1 SGHDT, CDR2 YYEEEE. The CDR3 length is 16 residues. This CDR3 is CASSYLQGGISYEQYF. For the CDR3, the DNA is TGTGCCAGCAGCTACCTACAGGGGGGTATCTCCTACGAGCAGTACTTC. Drawing the rest from reference TRBV5-6 and TRBJ2-7, the complete variable domain is DAGVTQSPTHLIKTRGQQVTLRCSPKSGHDTVSWYQQALGQGPQFIFQYYEEEERQRGNFPDRFSGHQFPNYSSELNVNALLLGDSALYLCASSYLQGGISYEQYFGPGTRLTVT.

This clone was picked up a small number of times. This chain joins TRBV7-9 and TRBJ1-2; D is unclear. From germline, CDR1 is SEHNR and CDR2 FQNEAQ (reference sequence). The germline V and J ends were trimmed by 5 bases and 6 bases, with 13 bases remaining between them. The CDR3 is made up of 13 amino acids. CDR3 sequence (DNA): TGTGCCAGCAGCCCCGGGAGGGTGGATGGCTACACCTTC. Residues: CASSPGRVDGYTF.